The sequence of this T cell receptor (beta chain) was determined in a study of T cell repertoires in cytomegalovirus infection. Study as a whole: Based on public TCR beta signatures, there were indications of CMV infection and of a matching HLA type. The study, taken as a whole, reports: HLA-C-restricted TCR beta clonotypes specific for CMV led the ex vivo response.

This clonotype was recorded many times. As yet, its antigen is unknown. TCRdb reanalysed the reads using MiXCR and keeps one entry per CDR3 protein. The table shows around 900,000 distinct CDR3 sequences, with 31% occurring only once. The CDR3 sequence is 14 residues long. The V gene's germline CDR1 is SGHTA and CDR2 FQGNSA. The V end was cut by 1 base, the J end by 4 bases, with 10 bases between. The input for sequencing was cultured CD8+ T cells from PBMCs, taken from culture after CMV antigen stimulation. This rearrangement joins TRBV7-2 to TRBJ1-1, with D unresolved. The sequence derives from a human donor in good health (CMV status not recorded). Some clones in this sample may be carry-over from other donors' samples. This chain's CDR3 is CASSLGSAGTEAFF. CDR3 nucleotide sequence: TGTGCCAGCAGCTTAGGTTCGGCTGGCACTGAAGCTTTCTTT.